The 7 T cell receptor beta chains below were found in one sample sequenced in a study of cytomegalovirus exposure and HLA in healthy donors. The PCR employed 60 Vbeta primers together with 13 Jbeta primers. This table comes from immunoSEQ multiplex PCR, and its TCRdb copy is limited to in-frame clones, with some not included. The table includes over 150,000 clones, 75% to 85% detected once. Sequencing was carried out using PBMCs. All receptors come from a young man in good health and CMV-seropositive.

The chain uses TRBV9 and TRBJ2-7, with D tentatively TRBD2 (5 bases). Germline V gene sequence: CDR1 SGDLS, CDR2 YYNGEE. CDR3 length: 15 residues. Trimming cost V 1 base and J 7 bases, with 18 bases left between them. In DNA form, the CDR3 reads TGTGCCAGCAGCGTAATGTCGGCGGACCCGGGGGAGCAGTACTTC. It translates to CASSVMSADPGEQYF. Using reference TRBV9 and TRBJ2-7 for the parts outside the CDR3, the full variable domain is DSGVTQTPKHLITATGQRVTLRCSPRSGDLSVYWYQQSLDQGLQFLIQYYNGEERAKGNILERFSAQQFPDLHSELNLSSLELGDSALYFCASSVMSADPGEQYFGPGTRLTVT.

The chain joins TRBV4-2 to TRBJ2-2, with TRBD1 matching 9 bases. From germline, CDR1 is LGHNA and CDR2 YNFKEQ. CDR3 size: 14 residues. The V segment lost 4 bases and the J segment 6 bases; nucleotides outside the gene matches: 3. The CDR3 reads CASSRTGEAGELFF. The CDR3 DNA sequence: TGTGCCAGCAGCCGGACAGGGGAGGCCGGGGAGCTGTTTTTT.

The CDR3 reads CATSSRVYYGYTF. The CDR3 DNA reads as TGTGCCACCAGCAGCAGGGTTTACTATGGCTACACCTTC. This chain links TRBV15 with TRBJ1-2; possible D gene TRBD1, 5 bases. Deletions cut 3 bases from V and 3 bases from J, with 8 bases between. CDR3 size: 13 residues. The germline V gene encodes CDR1 LNHNV and CDR2 YYDKDF (reference sequence).

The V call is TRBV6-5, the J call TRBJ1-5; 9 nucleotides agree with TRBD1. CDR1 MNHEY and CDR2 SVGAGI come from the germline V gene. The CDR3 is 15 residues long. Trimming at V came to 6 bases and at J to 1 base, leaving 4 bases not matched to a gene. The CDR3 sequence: CASSPDRGSNQPQHF. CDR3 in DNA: TGTGCCAGCAGCCCCGACAGGGGGAGCAATCAGCCCCAGCATTTT.

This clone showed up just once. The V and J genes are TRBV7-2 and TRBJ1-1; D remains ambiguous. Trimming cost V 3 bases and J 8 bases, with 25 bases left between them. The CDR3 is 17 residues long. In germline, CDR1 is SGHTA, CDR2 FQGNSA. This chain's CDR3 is CASSLQFSRTVTGEAFF. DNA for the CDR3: TGTGCCAGCAGCTTGCAGTTTTCACGGACGGTGACGGGGGAAGCTTTCTTT.

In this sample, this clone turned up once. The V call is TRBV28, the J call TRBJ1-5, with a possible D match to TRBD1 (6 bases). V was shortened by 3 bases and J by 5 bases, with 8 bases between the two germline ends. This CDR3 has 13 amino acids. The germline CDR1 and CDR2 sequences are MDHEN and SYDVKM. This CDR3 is CASSLQGYQPQHF. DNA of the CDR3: TGTGCCAGCAGTTTGCAGGGGTATCAGCCCCAGCATTTT.

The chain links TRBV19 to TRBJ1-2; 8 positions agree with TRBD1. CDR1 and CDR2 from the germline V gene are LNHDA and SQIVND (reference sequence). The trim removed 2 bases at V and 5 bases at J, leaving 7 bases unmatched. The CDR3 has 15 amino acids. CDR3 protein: CASSISSGGGYGYTF. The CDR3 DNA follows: TGTGCCAGTAGTATATCGTCAGGGGGCGGTTATGGCTACACCTTC.